Each of the 23 T cell receptor beta chains below was sequenced from the same sample in a study of blood T cell repertoires in COVID-19 (TCRdb year 2020). The library came from the immunoSEQ multiplex PCR assay. The source is immuneACCESS, and TCRdb retained only in-frame sequences with V and J called. Part of the clones is not carried over; for the studies checked, unresolved V genes explain less than half of this, and the remainder is unexplained. The sample data list about 220,000 clones, and roughly 76% of these were observed just once. Approximately 5.4% of the sample is held by the ten biggest clonotypes. Specimen: peripheral blood. The receptors were gathered from a human donor in a cohort sampled during active COVID-19.

This clone was seen only a few times. This chain uses TRBV5-6 with TRBJ2-7; 7 nucleotides match TRBD2. The CDR3 covers 14 residues. Germline CDR1 is SGHDT and CDR2 is YYEEEE. Trimming cost V 0 bases and J 1 base; bases outside gene matches: 1. The CDR3 loop is CASSLGGRSYEQYF. The CDR3 nucleotides are TGTGCCAGCAGCTTGGGCGGGAGATCCTACGAGCAGTACTTC.

This clone was recorded once. CDR3 nucleotide sequence: TGTGCCAGCAGTAGACAGGGTGGTGGGACTGAAGCTTTCTTT. Its protein product is CASSRQGGGTEAFF. The rearrangement joins TRBV6-2 or TRBV6-3 to TRBJ1-1, with 7 bases identical to TRBD1. The V gene's germline CDR1 is MNHEY and CDR2 SVGEGT. J lost 5 bases, V lost 5 bases, and 8 bases had no gene match. The CDR3 extends over 14 amino acids.

The genes are TRBV7-8 and TRBJ2-5, with 13 bases identical to TRBD2. The CDR3 has 16 amino acids. Per the germline V gene, CDR1 is SGHVS and CDR2 is FQNEAQ. Trimming cost V 4 bases and J 2 bases; bases outside gene matches: 4. The CDR3 DNA reads as TGTGCCAGCAGCTCCGGACTAGCGGGAGTTCAAGAGACCCAGTACTTC. It encodes CASSSGLAGVQETQYF.

The chain recombines TRBV5-1 with TRBJ1-1; the match to TRBD1 covers 7 bases. Trimming at V came to 3 bases and at J to 1 base, leaving 3 bases not matched to a gene. This CDR3 has 14 residues. Per germline, CDR1 SGHRS and CDR2 YFSETQ. The CDR3 coding sequence is TGCGCCAGCAGCTCCGGGACAGAGAACACTGAAGCTTTCTTT. This translates into CASSSGTENTEAFF.

This chain uses TRBV11-1 with TRBJ2-5; no firm D call. The CDR3 loop spans 14 amino acids. Germline V CDR1 and CDR2: SGHAT, FQDESV (reference sequence). Trimming removed 1 base from V and 2 bases from J, with 8 bases in between. The CDR3 DNA sequence: TGTGCCAGCAGCTTAGGAGGTGCGCAAGAGACCCAGTACTTC. It translates to CASSLGGAQETQYF.

V and J are TRBV27 and TRBJ1-2, with 9 nucleotides matching TRBD1. CDR3 length: 14 amino acids. V lost 5 bases to trimming and J lost 7 bases; unmatched junction nucleotides: 8. Germline loops: CDR1 MNHEY, CDR2 SMNVEV (reference sequence). The CDR3 DNA follows: TGTGCCAGCAGTCACAAACAGGGGGCTCGTGGCTACACCTTC. Its protein product is CASSHKQGARGYTF.

The J gene is TRBJ2-3, the V gene TRBV28, with TRBD2 identical over 7 bases. Germline V lookup: CDR1 MDHEN, CDR2 SYDVKM. V was clipped by 6 bases and J by 4 bases; unmatched bases: 4. The CDR3 extends over 13 amino acids. The CDR3 nucleotides read TGTGCCAGCAGCTTGACTAGCCCAGATACGCAGTATTTT. Protein sequence: CASSLTSPDTQYF.

V is TRBV19 and J is TRBJ2-7; 11 bases agree with TRBD2. Germline CDR1 is LNHDA and CDR2 is SQIVND (reference sequence). The J segment lost 6 bases and the V segment lost 8 bases, leaving 9 bases of the junction unmatched. CDR3 length: 14 residues. The DNA for the CDR3 is TGTGCCAGTGGGACTAGCGGCCCTCCCGGCGAGCAGTACTTC. This sequence encodes CASGTSGPPGEQYF.

This clone was detected only once. The chain recombines TRBV18 with TRBJ1-1; D not certain. Trimming cost V 1 base and J 0 bases, with 6 bases left between them. The CDR3 loop spans 14 amino acids. Germline V CDR1 and CDR2: KGHSH, LQKENI. The CDR3 DNA follows: TGTGCCAGCTCACCACAAACAGTGAACACTGAAGCTTTCTTT. Its protein product is CASSPQTVNTEAFF.

The chain uses TRBV5-1 and TRBJ2-1, with 13 bases matching TRBD2. Germline trimming cut 2 bases from V and 7 bases from J; bases unmatched to any gene: 9. The CDR3 covers 17 residues. The V gene's germline CDR1 is SGHRS and CDR2 YFSETQ. CDR3 in DNA: TGCGCCAGCAGCTTAGGACTAGCGGGAGAATTATCAAATGAGCAGTTCTTC. It translates to CASSLGLAGELSNEQFF.

The CDR3 DNA reads as TGTGCCAGCAACCCCTTAGGGGGGGCGTATGGCTACACCTTC. Its translation is CASNPLGGAYGYTF. The chain joins TRBV7-9 to TRBJ1-2; a weak D match, TRBD1 (6 bases). This CDR3 region has 14 residues. Germline values: CDR1 SEHNR, CDR2 FQNEAQ (reference sequence). V was shortened by 7 bases and J by 5 bases, with 17 bases between the two germline ends.

This clone has more than one count but fewer than ten. V gene TRBV28 combines with J gene TRBJ1-2; 7 bases are shared with TRBD1. The CDR3 has 13 residues. Germline CDR1 is MDHEN and CDR2 is SYDVKM. The V and J ends lost 2 bases and 4 bases, in that order; junction bases with no gene match: 1. CDR3 in amino acids: CASSLRTGYGYTF. CDR3 coding DNA: TGTGCCAGCAGTTTACGGACAGGCTATGGCTACACCTTC.

This chain links TRBV27 with TRBJ1-1, with 8 bases aligning to TRBD1. Germline V gene sequence: CDR1 MNHEY, CDR2 SMNVEV (reference sequence). V dropped 2 bases and J dropped 4; count of bases not matched to a gene: 6. The CDR3 is 15 amino acids. The CDR3 DNA reads TGTGCCAGCAGTTTACTCACAGGGGGGGCCACTGAAGCTTTCTTT. This sequence encodes CASSLLTGGATEAFF.

In this sample, this clone turned up once. J is TRBJ1-1 and V is TRBV4-2; unclear D gene. V lost 3 bases and J 5 bases, leaving 4 bases between the germline ends. Germline-derived CDR1 and CDR2 are LGHNA and YNFKEQ. The CDR3 has 11 amino acids. CDR3 in DNA: TGTGCCAGCAGCCAGCGAACTGAAGCTTTCTTT. Translation gives CASSQRTEAFF.

This clone has just a few counts. CDR3: CASSIAGQVLYEQYF. For the CDR3, the DNA is TGTGCCAGTAGTATAGCTGGGCAGGTCCTATACGAGCAGTACTTC. The chain employs TRBV19 and TRBJ2-7; the D is unclear. Germline assignment: CDR1 LNHDA and CDR2 SQIVND (reference sequence). This CDR3 has 15 amino acids. V dropped 1 base and J dropped 4 bases, with 14 bases sitting between them.

The chain couples TRBV5-6 to TRBJ2-5; D remains ambiguous. The CDR3 covers 14 residues. Germline V gives CDR1 SGHDT, CDR2 YYEEEE. Trimming took off 0 bases at V and 5 bases at J, with 11 bases between the two ends. CDR3 residues: CASSLELRGETQYF. As DNA, the CDR3 is TGTGCCAGCAGCTTGGAACTACGTGGGGAGACCCAGTACTTC.

The chain uses TRBV28 and TRBJ1-2; D may be TRBD1 (6 bases). From germline, CDR1 is MDHEN and CDR2 SYDVKM. This CDR3 has 15 residues. Trimming removed 1 base from V and 3 bases from J, with 12 bases in between. Here the CDR3 reads CASSLSTGRDYGYTF. CDR3 DNA sequence: TGTGCCAGCAGTTTATCCACAGGGCGCGACTATGGCTACACCTTC.

This chain joins TRBV6-1 and TRBJ1-1; TRBD1 might be the D (6 bases). The CDR3 spans 16 residues. Per the germline V gene, CDR1 is MNHNS and CDR2 is SASEGT. V was clipped by 3 bases and J by 0 bases, with 14 bases between them. The CDR3, as DNA: TGTGCCAGCAGTGAGGACCGTCGACAGGTGAACACTGAAGCTTTCTTT. The encoded protein is CASSEDRRQVNTEAFF.

Regarding this clone: Other DNA sequences in the sample encode the same CDR3. This chain connects TRBV7-2 to TRBJ2-7, with 7 bases that match TRBD2. The V gene's germline CDR1 is SGHTA and CDR2 FQGNSA. Trimming took 0 bases from V and 6 from J; bases not matched to a gene: 5. CDR3 size: 14 residues. The CDR3 loop reads CASSLAVGEGEQYF. The CDR3 DNA sequence: TGTGCCAGCAGCTTAGCGGTTGGGGAGGGCGAGCAGTACTTC.

The chain joins TRBV6-6 to TRBJ1-2; possibly TRBD1 for D (5 bases). Trimming stripped 6 bases from V and 5 bases from J, with 10 bases between. In germline, CDR1 is MNHNY, CDR2 SVGAGI (reference sequence). The CDR3 totals 12 residues. CDR3 protein: CASRQQEYGYTF. The DNA of the CDR3 is TGTGCCAGCAGGCAACAGGAATATGGCTACACCTTC.

The J gene is TRBJ2-1, the V gene TRBV7-2, with 10 bases aligning to TRBD2. CDR3 length equals 15 residues. J lost 6 bases, V lost 5 bases, and 7 bases had no gene match. The germline V gene encodes CDR1 SGHTA and CDR2 FQGNSA. CDR3 DNA sequence: TGTGCCAGCAGCCAACCGGGACTAGCGTTCAATGAGCAGTTCTTC. Encoded protein: CASSQPGLAFNEQFF.

The genes are TRBV19 and TRBJ2-7; TRBD1 matches 10 bases. The germline gives CDR1 LNHDA, CDR2 SQIVND (reference sequence). CDR3 size: 15 residues. Trimming removed 3 bases from V and 3 bases from J; junction bases left unmatched: 5. The CDR3 loop is CASSMRTGGVYEQYF. Here the CDR3 DNA reads TGTGCCAGTAGTATGCGGACAGGGGGGGTCTACGAGCAGTACTTC.

A few counts support this clone. The DNA for the CDR3 is TGTGCCAGCAGCCAAGGCGGACAATGGAAATCACCCCTCCACTTT. Residues: CASSQGGQWKSPLHF. The rearrangement uses TRBV14 and TRBJ1-6; possibly TRBD1 for D (5 bases). CDR3 size: 15 residues. Trimming removed 1 base at V and 10 bases at J, with 14 bases between. Germline V lookup: CDR1 SGHDN, CDR2 FVKESK.